This T cell receptor (beta chain) was found in a study of Graves' ophthalmopathy and Graves' hyperthyroidism. The study's findings and limits: Sensitivity reached 85% to 90% and specificity about 80% for a 13-signature model separating ophthalmopathy from stable hyperthyroidism.

Active ophthalmopathy (CAS at least 3, NOSPECS at least 4), lasting under 3 months. Sampling around 9.8 ml of fresh peripheral blood provided the PBMCs. In this sample, this clonotype turned up many times. Its antigen remains unknown. The CDR3 has 14 amino acids. Trimming shortened V by 1 base and J by 7 bases, and 13 bases separated the two germline ends. Per germline, CDR1 LGHNA and CDR2 YSLEER. CDR3 regions of TCR beta were amplified from RNA transcripts. RT-PCR with HTBI primers came first, then second-round multiplex PCR. TCRdb recomputed calls from the multiplex PCR reads with MiXCR, one row per CDR3 protein. The sample has some 400,000 distinct CDR3 sequences; 15% to 20% are singletons.

This TCR was sampled from a woman under 30 with Graves' ophthalmopathy. Sequenced: peripheral blood. The chain is built from TRBV4-3 and TRBJ1-1; possible D gene TRBD1, 5 bases. CDR3 residues: CASSQGEGQGEAFF. The CDR3 region has the DNA TGCGCCAGCAGCCAAGGGGAGGGGCAGGGTGAAGCTTTCTTT.